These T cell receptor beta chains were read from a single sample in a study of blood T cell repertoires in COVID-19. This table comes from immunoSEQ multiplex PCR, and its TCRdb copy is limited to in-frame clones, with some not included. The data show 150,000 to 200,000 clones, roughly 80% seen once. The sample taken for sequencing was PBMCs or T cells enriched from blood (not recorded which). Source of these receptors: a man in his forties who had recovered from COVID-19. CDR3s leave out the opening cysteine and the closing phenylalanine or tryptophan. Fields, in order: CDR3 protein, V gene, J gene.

CDR3aa: ASSSTSGQRTEAF
v_gene: TRBV7-9
j_gene: TRBJ1-1

CDR3aa: SASPVINQPQH
v_gene: TRBV20-1
j_gene: TRBJ1-5

CDR3aa: ASSYNQGSNTEAF
v_gene: TRBV6-5
j_gene: TRBJ1-1

CDR3aa: ASSSQTGRVFQPQH
v_gene: TRBV6-2/TRBV6-3
j_gene: TRBJ1-5

CDR3aa: ASSQDGGDRADLDSPLH
v_gene: TRBV4-1
j_gene: TRBJ1-6

CDR3aa: ASSADRPNTEAF
v_gene: TRBV7-8
j_gene: TRBJ1-1

CDR3aa: ASSEMTGVNEKLF
v_gene: TRBV6-1
j_gene: TRBJ1-4

CDR3aa: SVLINYGYT
v_gene: TRBV29-1
j_gene: TRBJ1-2

CDR3aa: ASSFQGRGEQY
v_gene: TRBV5-6
j_gene: TRBJ2-7

CDR3aa: ASLTDPGNTIY
v_gene: TRBV12-3/TRBV12-4
j_gene: TRBJ1-3

CDR3aa: ASSLVGGTGNQPQH
v_gene: TRBV7-8
j_gene: TRBJ1-5

CDR3aa: ASSLAGGNEQF
v_gene: TRBV11-3
j_gene: TRBJ2-1

CDR3aa: ALSSGPTGSLYEQY
v_gene: TRBV24-1
j_gene: TRBJ2-7

CDR3aa: ASSQDKGQGTTEAF
v_gene: TRBV4-3
j_gene: TRBJ1-1

CDR3aa: ASATGVTEAF
v_gene: TRBV2
j_gene: TRBJ1-1

CDR3aa: ASSLTGGASEQF
v_gene: TRBV6-4
j_gene: TRBJ2-1

CDR3aa: ASSVGQGYTEAF
v_gene: TRBV9
j_gene: TRBJ1-1

CDR3aa: ASRRDSNQPQH
v_gene: TRBV2
j_gene: TRBJ1-5

CDR3aa: ASSGGTGTLTYGYT
v_gene: TRBV7-2
j_gene: TRBJ1-2

CDR3aa: ASSPGRRSGVPYGYT
v_gene: TRBV4-3
j_gene: TRBJ1-2

CDR3aa: ASRPNGLNTEAF
v_gene: TRBV6-5
j_gene: TRBJ1-1

CDR3aa: ASSSTEGLVTYNSPLH
v_gene: TRBV5-4
j_gene: TRBJ1-6

CDR3aa: ARQGALGTGELF
v_gene: TRBV2
j_gene: TRBJ2-2

CDR3aa: ASSSQGFETQY
v_gene: TRBV7-9
j_gene: TRBJ2-5

CDR3aa: ASTLSGGAASYEQY
v_gene: TRBV28
j_gene: TRBJ2-7

CDR3aa: AWSVGTANTEAF
v_gene: TRBV30
j_gene: TRBJ1-1